This TCR beta chain was sequenced for a study of blood T cell repertoires in COVID-19. Study-level background: The United States, Italy and Spain were the sources of the acute and convalescent COVID-19 samples. PBMCs, B-cell-depleted T cells, or T cells were the source of the cDNA or gDNA that made up the material.

Authors' analysis steps: Estimation of nucleated cell counts was performed using reference gene primer amplification. Produced via immunoSEQ multiplex PCR; TCRdb's table is partial and in-frame only. V, J and clone size derive from that table, while D and trimming were established from the DNA sequence. The sample carries over 45,000 clones, about four fifths recorded once. The CDR3 is 17 residues long. Unmatched junction bases numbered 9, after V lost 3 bases and J lost 1 base. Germline CDR1 SGDLS, CDR2 YYNGEE. The chain joins TRBV9 to TRBJ2-3; 9 nucleotides match TRBD2. The source is a human donor in a cohort sampled during active or convalescent COVID-19. Sequenced material: peripheral blood. CDR3 sequence: CASSAPGQRGGTDTQYF. CDR3 DNA: TGTGCCAGCAGCGCCCCGGGGCAGCGGGGGGGCACAGATACGCAGTATTTT.